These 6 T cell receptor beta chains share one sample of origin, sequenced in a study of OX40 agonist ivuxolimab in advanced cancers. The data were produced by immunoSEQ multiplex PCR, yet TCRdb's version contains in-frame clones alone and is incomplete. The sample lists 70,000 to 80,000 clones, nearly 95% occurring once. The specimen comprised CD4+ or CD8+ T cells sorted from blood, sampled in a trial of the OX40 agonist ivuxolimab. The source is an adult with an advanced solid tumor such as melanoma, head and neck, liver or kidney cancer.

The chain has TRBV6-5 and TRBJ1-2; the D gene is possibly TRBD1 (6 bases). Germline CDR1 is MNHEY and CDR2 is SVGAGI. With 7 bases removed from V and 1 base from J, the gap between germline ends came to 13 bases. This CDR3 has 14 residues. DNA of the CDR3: TGTGCCAGCACCCAGGACAGATATAACTATGGCTACACCTTC. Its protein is CASTQDRYNYGYTF.

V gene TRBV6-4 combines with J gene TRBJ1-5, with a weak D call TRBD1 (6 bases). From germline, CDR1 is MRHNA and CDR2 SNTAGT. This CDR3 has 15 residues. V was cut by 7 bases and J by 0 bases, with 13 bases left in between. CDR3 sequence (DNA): TGTGCCAGCACCCACAGGGACCATAGCAATCAGCCCCAGCATTTT. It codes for CASTHRDHSNQPQHF.

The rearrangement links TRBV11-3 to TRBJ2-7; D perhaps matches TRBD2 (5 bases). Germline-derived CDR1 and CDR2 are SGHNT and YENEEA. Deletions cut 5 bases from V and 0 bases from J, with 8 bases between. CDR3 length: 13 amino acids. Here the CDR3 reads CASSQEASYEQYF. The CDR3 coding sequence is TGTGCCAGCAGCCAGGAGGCCTCCTACGAGCAGTACTTC.

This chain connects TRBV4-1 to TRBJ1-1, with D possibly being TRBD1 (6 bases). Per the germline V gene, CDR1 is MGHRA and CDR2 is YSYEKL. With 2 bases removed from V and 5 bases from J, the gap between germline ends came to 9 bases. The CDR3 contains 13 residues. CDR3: CASSQKGGTEAFF. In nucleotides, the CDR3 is TGCGCCAGCAGCCAAAAAGGGGGAACTGAAGCTTTCTTT.

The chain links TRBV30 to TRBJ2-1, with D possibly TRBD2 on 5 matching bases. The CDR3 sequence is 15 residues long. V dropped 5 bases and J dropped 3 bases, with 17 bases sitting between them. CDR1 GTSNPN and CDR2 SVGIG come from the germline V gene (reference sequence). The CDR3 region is CAWGKRASYYNEQFF. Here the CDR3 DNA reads TGTGCCTGGGGTAAGAGGGCGAGTTACTACAATGAGCAGTTCTTC.

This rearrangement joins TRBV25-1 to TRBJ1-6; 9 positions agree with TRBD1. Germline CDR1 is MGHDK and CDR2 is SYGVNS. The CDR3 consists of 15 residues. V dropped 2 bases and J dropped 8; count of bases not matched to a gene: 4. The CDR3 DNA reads TGTGCCAGCAGTGAACGACAGGGGGATTATTCACCCCTCCACTTT. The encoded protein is CASSERQGDYSPLHF.